The 20 T cell receptor beta chains listed next were all sequenced from one sample in a study of blood T cell repertoires in COVID-19. The method was immunoSEQ multiplex PCR; TCRdb's version includes in-frame clones alone and lacks a portion of them. The profile shows approximately 100,000 clones, roughly 87% of them singletons. The source material was peripheral blood. The receptors shown here come from a man in his fifties in a cohort sampled during active COVID-19.

The chain is built from TRBV6-5 and TRBJ2-1; tentatively, D is TRBD1 (6 bases). The CDR3 loop spans 14 amino acids. The germline V gene encodes CDR1 MNHEY and CDR2 SVGAGI. Trimming left V 6 bases short and J 2 bases short, with 11 bases between. The CDR3 protein is CASRQGLPYNEQFF. The CDR3 bases are TGTGCCAGCAGGCAGGGGCTGCCCTACAATGAGCAGTTCTTC.

The chain is built from TRBV2 and TRBJ1-1; D possibly corresponds to TRBD1 (6 bases). The CDR3 sequence is 14 residues long. V dropped 5 bases and J dropped 4 bases, with 14 bases sitting between them. CDR1 and CDR2 from the germline V gene are SNHLY and FYNNEI. The CDR3 nucleotides read TGTGCCAGCAGTCCAACCCGGACAGCCACTGAAGCTTTCTTT. It translates to CASSPTRTATEAFF.

V gene TRBV5-6 combines with J gene TRBJ2-3; D is unclear. Germline CDR1 is SGHDT and CDR2 is YYEEEE. This CDR3 comprises 16 residues. With 4 bases removed from V and 0 bases from J, the gap between germline ends came to 15 bases. The CDR3 nucleotides read TGTGCCAGCAGCATTAGGCAGGCTCATAGCACAGATACGCAGTATTTT. This codes for CASSIRQAHSTDTQYF.

The rearrangement joins TRBV5-1 to TRBJ2-2; D perhaps matches TRBD2 (7 bases). The CDR3 covers 14 residues. CDR1 SGHRS and CDR2 YFSETQ come from the germline V gene. Trimming took 4 bases from V and 9 from J, leaving 16 bases between them. CDR3 coding DNA: TGCGCCAGCAGCGGGGGGCCGGGGGGCCGGGAGCTGTTTTTT. Amino acid sequence: CASSGGPGGRELFF.

The chain carries TRBV6-4 and TRBJ2-4; TRBD2 is a possible D gene (5 bases). The CDR3 consists of 15 residues. In germline, CDR1 is MRHNA, CDR2 SNTAGT. V lost 4 bases to trimming and J lost 1 base, with 11 bases between them. CDR3 sequence reads: CASSASGGAKNIQYF. Written as DNA, the CDR3 is TGTGCCAGCAGTGCCTCGGGCGGGGCCAAAAACATTCAGTACTTC.

The chain carries TRBV5-6 and TRBJ1-4, with 9 bases aligning to TRBD1. Germline CDR1 reads SGHDT; CDR2 reads YYEEEE. The CDR3 is 13 residues long. The junction had 3 bases not matched to a gene; V was cut back by 4 bases and J by 8 bases. For the CDR3, the DNA is TGTGCCAGCAGCGGCGACAGGGGGGAAAAACTGTTTTTT. Protein product: CASSGDRGEKLFF. The whole variable domain, filled in from reference TRBV5-6 and TRBJ1-4, reads DAGVTQSPTHLIKTRGQQVTLRCSPKSGHDTVSWYQQALGQGPQFIFQYYEEEERQRGNFPDRFSGHQFPNYSSELNVNALLLGDSALYLCASSGDRGEKLFFGSGTQLSVL.

This sequence joins TRBV19 and TRBJ1-1, with no clear D. The CDR3 runs to 11 residues. From germline, CDR1 is LNHDA and CDR2 SQIVND (reference sequence). V lost 6 bases to trimming and J lost 1 base, with 3 bases between them. The CDR3 loop reads CASRANTEAFF. DNA of the CDR3: TGTGCCAGTAGGGCGAACACTGAAGCTTTCTTT.

The J gene is TRBJ1-1, the V gene TRBV3-1 (or the pseudogene TRBV3-2), with 9 bases lining up with TRBD1. Germline V gives CDR1 LGHDT, CDR2 YNNKEL (reference sequence). The trim removed 6 bases at V and 7 bases at J, leaving 6 bases unmatched. The CDR3 contains 13 residues. CDR3 loop: CASRVQGALEAFF. Here the CDR3 DNA reads TGTGCCAGCAGGGTACAGGGGGCTCTTGAAGCTTTCTTT.

The gene calls are TRBV5-1 and TRBJ2-5, with TRBD1 identical over 9 bases. The J segment lost 5 bases and the V segment lost 3 bases, leaving 8 bases of the junction unmatched. The CDR3 runs 15 residues. The germline CDR1 and CDR2 sequences are SGHRS and YFSETQ. The CDR3 DNA reads as TGCGCCAGCAGCTCCCGGGACAGGGATGTGGAGACCCAGTACTTC. Amino acids: CASSSRDRDVETQYF.

The rearrangement links TRBV19 to TRBJ1-2; TRBD1 matches 10 bases. From germline, CDR1 is LNHDA and CDR2 SQIVND (reference sequence). J gave up 2 bases and V 10 bases, and 4 bases lay outside the gene matches. The CDR3 is 13 amino acids. CDR3 bases: TGTGCCACTGCGACAGGGGGCAACTATGGCTACACCTTC. Protein product: CATATGGNYGYTF.

The chain combines TRBV11-2 with TRBJ2-1; a weak D match, TRBD2 (6 bases). V lost 5 bases and J lost 7, with 12 bases in between. CDR3 length: 13 amino acids. The germline V gene has CDR1 SGHAT and CDR2 FQNNGV. CDR3 DNA sequence: TGTGCCAGCAGCACCCCGGGAGAGAATGAGCAGTTCTTC. Its protein is CASSTPGENEQFF.

The CDR3 DNA reads TGTGCCAGCAGTCCCTCAGGGGGGTCTCGGGGCTACACCTTC. As protein: CASSPSGGSRGYTF. The rearrangement links TRBV3-1 (or the pseudogene TRBV3-2) to TRBJ1-2; 7 bases are shared with TRBD1. Germline V CDR1 and CDR2: LGHDT, YNNKEL (reference sequence). The CDR3 consists of 14 residues. J gave up 8 bases and V 6 bases, and 12 bases lay outside the gene matches.

J is TRBJ2-7 and V is TRBV2, with a tentative D call TRBD1 (5 bases). V was clipped by 0 bases and J by 3 bases, with 18 bases between them. Germline V lookup: CDR1 SNHLY, CDR2 FYNNEI. CDR3 length: 17 residues. The CDR3 spells CASSEALLGQGDYEQYV. CDR3 in DNA: TGTGCCAGCAGTGAAGCCCTTCTCGGCCAAGGGGACTACGAGCAGTACGTC.

V usage is TRBV5-5 and J usage is TRBJ2-2, with 16 bases aligning to TRBD2. The length of the CDR3 is 17 residues. Germline V CDR1 and CDR2: SGHKS, YYEKEE (reference sequence). V was pared by 4 bases and J by 8 bases, with 8 bases of the junction left unmatched. The DNA of the CDR3 is TGTGCCAGCAGCCTCCAGGGACTAGCGGGGGGGCGTGGGGAGCTGTTTTTT. It codes for CASSLQGLAGGRGELFF.

The rearrangement joins TRBV14 to TRBJ1-1; weak D call: TRBD1 (6 bases). CDR1 is SGHDN, CDR2 FVKESK, per germline. Trimming took off 5 bases at V and 5 bases at J, with 12 bases between the two ends. This CDR3 spans 13 amino acids. The CDR3 nucleotides read TGTGCCAGCAGCTGGGGGGGCTTGACTGAAGCTTTCTTT. It translates to CASSWGGLTEAFF.

The genes are TRBV15 and TRBJ2-5, with D unclear. V lost 1 base, J lost 7 bases, and 7 bases lay in between. CDR1 is LNHNV and CDR2 is YYDKDF in the germline V gene (reference sequence). This CDR3 is 12 amino acids long. The CDR3 DNA follows: TGTGCCACCAGCAGAGCGAGTTGGACCCAGTACTTC. As protein: CATSRASWTQYF.

This chain links TRBV4-2 with TRBJ2-3; 13 nucleotides align to TRBD2. This CDR3 contains 17 residues. Per the germline V gene, CDR1 is LGHNA and CDR2 is YNFKEQ. Trimming cost V 0 bases and J 4 bases; bases outside gene matches: 4. DNA of the CDR3: TGTGCCAGCAGCCAAGATCGACTAGCGGGGGGCGCAGATACGCAGTATTTT. Its translation is CASSQDRLAGGADTQYF.

The genes are TRBV6-5 and TRBJ2-2, with unresolved D. The CDR3 is made up of 15 amino acids. Germline V gene sequence: CDR1 MNHEY, CDR2 SVGAGI. Trimming stripped 4 bases from V and 1 base from J, with 10 bases between. In DNA form, the CDR3 reads TGTGCCAGCAGTTCCCAACGACTGAACACCGGGGAGCTGTTTTTT. Amino acids: CASSSQRLNTGELFF.

J is TRBJ2-3 and V is TRBV27; 8 nucleotides line up with TRBD1. Germline lookup yields CDR1 MNHEY and CDR2 SMNVEV (reference sequence). V lost 4 bases to trimming and J lost 1 base; unmatched junction nucleotides: 10. The CDR3 runs to 17 residues. The CDR3 region is CASSSTGVARGTDTQYF. DNA for the CDR3: TGTGCCAGCAGTTCGACAGGGGTCGCGCGGGGCACAGATACGCAGTATTTT.

This clone was detected a few times. The chain employs TRBV5-1 and TRBJ1-1; D remains ambiguous. Germline CDR1 reads SGHRS; CDR2 reads YFSETQ. There are 13 residues in the CDR3. V was shortened by 5 bases and J by 8 bases, with 16 bases between the two germline ends. The CDR3 bases are TGCGCCAGCAGTCGGACCGGGGTTTGGGAAGCTTTCTTT. Protein product: CASSRTGVWEAFF.